This entry concerns a single T cell receptor (beta chain). Its antigen is not known. This sample is part of a study of response to subunit inactivated influenza vaccine. Trimming removed 7 bases at V and 8 bases at J, with 21 bases between. The CDR3 contains 15 residues. CDR1 is SNHLY, CDR2 FYNNEI, per germline. Findings of the study overall: T cells newly recruited by each seasonal influenza vaccination are few, the authors suggested.

TCRdb recomputed calls from the RT-PCR reads with MiXCR, one row per CDR3 protein. This table has roughly 500,000 distinct CDR3 sequences, 16% appearing once. The clonotype was recovered from a man aged 50 to 75 who received an inactivated influenza vaccine. The material was CD4+ T cells sorted from PBMCs, obtained 23 months after vaccination. V gene TRBV2 combines with J gene TRBJ2-1, with TRBD2 as a possible D gene (5 bases). CDR3 loop: CASKMGDGPGDEQFF. CDR3 sequence (DNA): TGTGCCAGCAAAATGGGAGACGGGCCTGGGGATGAGCAGTTCTTC.